This is a list of T cell receptor beta chains from one sample in a study of CD8 T cells in ankylosing spondylitis. TCRdb re-analysed the 5' RACE reads in MiXCR, keeping a single row per CDR3 protein. The sample holds about 150,000 distinct CDR3 sequences, roughly 44% seen once. Sample: synovial fluid, either unsorted or a sorted T cell fraction (not recorded which). Receptor source: a male donor with ankylosing spondylitis. Each CDR3 is given with its conserved first and last residue. Fields, in order: J gene, D gene, clone size, V gene, CDR3 protein, CDR3 DNA. A D gene is named only where the DNA matches it firmly. For some rows the clone size is stated as once, few or many, or as a class when expanded; others skip it.

TRBJ1-1,-,few,TRBV5-1,CASSLMSREDTEAFF,TGCGCCAGCAGCTTGATGTCCAGGGAGGATACTGAAGCTTTCTTT
TRBJ2-1,-,few,TRBV10-1,CASSDGNEQFF,TGCGCCAGCAGTGACGGTAATGAGCAGTTCTTC
TRBJ1-1,-,few,TRBV7-9,CATKAGLDTEAFF,TGTGCCACCAAGGCAGGGTTGGACACTGAAGCTTTCTTT
TRBJ2-1,-,-,TRBV4-1,CASSQDQLAVEGGGFF,TGCGCCAGCAGCCAAGATCAGCTAGCGGTGGAGGGGGGTGGGTTCTTC
TRBJ2-7,TRBD2,few,TRBV7-9,CASSFVLAGPSYEQYF,TGTGCCAGCAGCTTCGTACTAGCGGGACCTTCCTACGAGCAGTACTTC
TRBJ1-5,-,-,TRBV20-1,CSARGRGPQHF,TGCAGTGCGCGGGGGCGGGGGCCCCAGCATTTT
TRBJ1-1,-,-,TRBV12-3/TRBV12-4,CASSSRQGRNTEAFF,TGTGCCAGCAGTTCCCGTCAGGGGAGGAACACTGAAGCTTTCTTT
TRBJ2-7,TRBD2,-,TRBV3-1,CASSQGLAVALWDEQYF,TGTGCCAGCAGCCAAGGACTAGCGGTGGCTCTTTGGGACGAGCAGTACTTC
TRBJ2-7,TRBD2,many,TRBV7-6,CASSAGTSQSHEQYF,TGTGCCAGCAGCGCCGGGACTAGCCAATCACACGAGCAGTACTTC
TRBJ2-3,-,few,TRBV24-1,CATSGGDADTQYF,TGTGCCACCAGTGGTGGGGACGCAGATACGCAGTATTTT
TRBJ2-2,TRBD2,many,TRBV27,CASSPYTPGLAGGPNTGELFF,TGTGCCAGCAGTCCATATACACCGGGACTAGCGGGGGGACCGAACACCGGGGAGCTGTTTTTT
TRBJ2-7,-,few,TRBV11-2,CASSQDSRTYEQYF,TGTGCCAGCAGCCAAGACAGTCGGACCTACGAGCAGTACTTC
TRBJ1-5,-,few,TRBV7-8,CASSLLGQPQHF,TGTGCCAGCAGCTTATTGGGTCAGCCCCAGCATTTT
TRBJ1-1,-,-,TRBV7-6,CASSSFFGTGSGAFF,TGTGCCAGCAGCTCGTTCTTCGGGACGGGCTCCGGAGCTTTCTTT
TRBJ2-1,TRBD2,-,TRBV20-1,CSARELAGLLNEQFF,TGCAGTGCTAGAGAACTAGCGGGGCTACTCAATGAGCAGTTCTTC
TRBJ2-1,-,many,TRBV9,CASSVAQGWEQFF,TGTGCCAGCAGCGTAGCTCAGGGATGGGAGCAGTTCTTC
TRBJ2-1,TRBD1,many,TRBV7-9,CASSFPGTGSYNEQFF,TGTGCCAGCAGCTTTCCGGGGACAGGGAGTTACAATGAGCAGTTCTTC
TRBJ1-2,TRBD1,-,TRBV20-1,CSASGPSSTGTVFLGYTF,TGCAGTGCTAGCGGTCCCTCATCGACGGGGACAGTTTTCCTTGGCTACACCTTC
TRBJ2-1,-,-,TRBV24-1,CATSDTPRAPQFF,TGTGCCACCAGTGATACACCGCGGGCACCGCAGTTCTTC
TRBJ2-7,-,-,TRBV30,CAWDSQGWEQYF,TGTGCCTGGGACAGCCAGGGTTGGGAGCAGTACTTC
TRBJ1-1,-,-,TRBV6-1,CASSTPRAGRGTEAFF,TGTGCCAGCAGTACCCCCAGGGCAGGGAGGGGGACTGAAGCTTTCTTT
TRBJ1-2,-,-,TRBV5-1,CASSFLRGGYTF,TGCGCCAGCAGCTTTCTCAGGGGCGGCTACACCTTC
TRBJ2-7,TRBD2,once,TRBV4-3,CASSRLAGVWYEQYF,TGCGCCAGCAGCCGCCTAGCGGGAGTGTGGTACGAGCAGTACTTC
TRBJ2-1,-,-,TRBV7-3,CASSDYDEQFF,TGTGCCAGCAGCGATTATGATGAGCAGTTCTTC
TRBJ1-4,TRBD1,-,TRBV27,CASSNRQGALLGEKLFF,TGTGCCAGCAGTAATCGACAGGGGGCTCTTCTAGGCGAAAAACTGTTTTTT
TRBJ2-7,-,-,TRBV5-1,CASSGAGKNYEQYF,TGCGCCAGCAGCGGGGCGGGCAAAAACTACGAGCAGTACTTC
TRBJ1-1,-,few,TRBV4-3,CASSQDAFATMNTEAFF,TGCGCCAGCAGCCAAGACGCTTTTGCCACTATGAACACTGAAGCTTTCTTT
TRBJ2-1,-,-,TRBV7-9,CASSPGTGAYNEQFF,TGTGCCAGCAGCCCAGGGACTGGGGCCTACAATGAGCAGTTCTTC
TRBJ2-2,TRBD2,-,TRBV7-6,CASSFGLAGGTGELFF,TGTGCCAGCAGCTTTGGACTAGCGGGGGGCACCGGGGAGCTGTTTTTT